The 7 T cell receptor beta chains listed next were all sequenced from one sample in a study of OX40 agonist ivuxolimab in advanced cancers. TCRdb's copy holds only in-frame clones and misses some; the assay was immunoSEQ multiplex PCR. This table has about 32,000 clones, around nine tenths appearing once. The material sequenced was CD4+ or CD8+ T cells sorted from blood, taken in a trial of the OX40 agonist ivuxolimab. The receptors here all came from an adult with an advanced solid tumor such as melanoma, head and neck, liver or kidney cancer.

The chain is built from TRBV5-8 and TRBJ2-7, with a tentative D call TRBD2 (5 bases). This CDR3 comprises 14 residues. Germline V gene data show CDR1 as SGHTS and CDR2 as YDEGEE. V was shortened by 2 bases and J by 3 bases, with 12 bases between the two germline ends. The CDR3 protein is CASSLREPGYEQYV. The CDR3 DNA reads TGTGCCAGCAGCTTAAGGGAGCCAGGCTACGAGCAGTACGTC.

J is TRBJ2-7 and V is TRBV5-4; 7 nucleotides match TRBD1. CDR1 is SGHNT, CDR2 YYREEE, per germline (reference sequence). This CDR3 contains 16 residues. V shed 1 base and J 3 bases; nucleotides not matched to a gene: 10. The chain's CDR3 is CASSLSWGQGVYEQYF. CDR3 nucleotides: TGTGCCAGCAGCTTGTCCTGGGGGCAGGGGGTCTACGAGCAGTACTTC.

The gene calls are TRBV27 and TRBJ2-1; D perhaps matches TRBD1 (6 bases). CDR3 length: 14 residues. Germline CDR1 and CDR2: MNHEY and SMNVEV (reference sequence). V gave up 2 bases and J gave up 3 bases, with 8 bases separating them. The CDR3 coding sequence is TGTGCCAGCAGTTTAGGGGGCTTCTACAATGAGCAGTTCTTC. Translating gives CASSLGGFYNEQFF.

The table lists this clone with a count of one. V gene TRBV28 combines with J gene TRBJ2-1; 12 bases fit TRBD2. The CDR3 has 14 residues. Trimming removed 3 bases from V and 9 bases from J; junction bases left unmatched: 3. Germline V gene sequence: CDR1 MDHEN, CDR2 SYDVKM. The CDR3 is CASSFASGRVEQFF. The CDR3 DNA reads TGTGCCAGCAGTTTCGCTAGCGGGAGGGTTGAGCAGTTCTTC.

The count of this clone is one. The rearrangement joins TRBV9 to TRBJ2-3, with TRBD2 identical over 10 bases. J lost 6 bases, V lost 4 bases, and 11 bases had no gene match. Looked up from germline, CDR1 is SGDLS and CDR2 is YYNGEE. The CDR3 contains 16 residues. CDR3 coding DNA: TGTGCCAGCAGCAATCCGGGACTAGCGTCGACGGATACGCAGTATTTT. Its protein product is CASSNPGLASTDTQYF.

The chain carries TRBV27 and TRBJ2-1, with TRBD2 matching 9 bases. Trimming at V came to 3 bases and at J to 5 bases, leaving 5 bases not matched to a gene. The CDR3 is 15 residues long. Germline V lookup: CDR1 MNHEY, CDR2 SMNVEV (reference sequence). CDR3 nucleotides: TGTGCCAGCAGTTTGCAGCGGGAGGTCGACAATGAGCAGTTCTTC. Residues: CASSLQREVDNEQFF.

V gene TRBV7-9 combines with J gene TRBJ2-2, with D unclear. The V gene's germline CDR1 is SEHNR and CDR2 FQNEAQ (reference sequence). Trimming cost V 1 base and J 6 bases, with 3 bases left between them. CDR3 length: 12 amino acids. The CDR3 coding sequence is TGTGCCAGCAGCTTAGTCCCCGGGGAGCTGTTTTTT. Translated: CASSLVPGELFF.